A single sample gave rise to the 23 T cell receptor beta chains below, sequenced in a study of shared clonotypes between healthy human individuals (dated by TCRdb to 2020 to 2022). The library came from the immunoSEQ multiplex PCR assay. The immuneACCESS repertoire file appears here via TCRdb, limited to in-frame rearrangements. These files lack a portion of the clones; in checked studies, under half of the deficit traces to unresolved V genes, and the cause of the others is not known. This sample gives more than 1.2 million clones in total; about 98.5% of them show up just once. The ten largest clones take up under 0.45% of the sample. The sequencing sample was made of naive CD4+ T cells sorted from blood. The cell subset or site label corresponds to: CD45RA+ positively selected. These receptors were obtained from a man aged 30 to 45 in good health.

This chain uses TRBV7-3 with TRBJ2-7; 10 nucleotides line up with TRBD2. CDR3 length: 18 residues. After removal of 2 bases from V and 3 bases from J, the junction contained 13 bases not matched to a gene. The germline V gene encodes CDR1 SGHTA and CDR2 FQGTGA. CDR3 bases: TGTGCCAGCAGCTTATACCCCTCGGCTAGCGGGAGTTTCTACGAGCAGTACTTC. This encodes CASSLYPSASGSFYEQYF.

CDR3 nucleotides: TGCGCCAGCAGCTCGGGGGTAGCGGGAGTGTTTCTACGCGCCGAGCAGTACTTC. It specifies CASSSGVAGVFLRAEQYF. The chain carries TRBV5-1 and TRBJ2-7; 9 positions match TRBD2. V lost 3 bases, J lost 6 bases, and 19 bases stayed unmatched. Germline V gene lookup returns CDR1 SGHRS and CDR2 YFSETQ. The CDR3 sequence is 18 residues long.

This rearrangement joins TRBV9 to TRBJ2-5, with 10 nucleotides matching TRBD1. CDR3 length: 15 amino acids. J lost 0 bases, V lost 4 bases, and 3 bases had no gene match. CDR1 is SGDLS and CDR2 is YYNGEE in the germline V gene. The CDR3 loop reads CASSPDRGYQETQYF. The CDR3 bases are TGTGCCAGCAGCCCGGACAGGGGGTACCAAGAGACCCAGTACTTC.

This chain uses TRBV9 with TRBJ1-2, with a weak D call TRBD1 (5 bases). Germline loops: CDR1 SGDLS, CDR2 YYNGEE. This CDR3 comprises 15 residues. Trimming stripped 4 bases from V and 7 bases from J, with 20 bases between. The CDR3 bases are TGTGCCAGCAGCCCAACCTTCGCACAGGCGGGTGGCTACACCTTC. It codes for CASSPTFAQAGGYTF.

This chain joins TRBV29-1 and TRBJ2-1, with 8 nucleotides matching TRBD2. The CDR3 spans 13 residues. V lost 7 bases to trimming and J lost 8 bases; unmatched junction nucleotides: 10. Germline assignment: CDR1 SQVTM and CDR2 ANQGSEA. The DNA of the CDR3 is TGCAGCGCACACGGACTAGCATTCTATGAGCAGTTCTTC. This codes for CSAHGLAFYEQFF.

The chain carries TRBV18 and TRBJ1-1, with D possibly being TRBD1 (5 bases). The CDR3 runs to 14 residues. Deletions cut 0 bases from V and 3 bases from J, with 8 bases between. Germline CDR1 is KGHSH and CDR2 is LQKENI. In DNA, the CDR3 is TGTGCCAGCTCACCACCGTCAGGGCACACTGAAGCTTTCTTT. This translates into CASSPPSGHTEAFF.

V usage is TRBV19 and J usage is TRBJ1-2; D is unclear. Germline V gene data show CDR1 as LNHDA and CDR2 as SQIVND (reference sequence). The CDR3 totals 13 residues. V was cut by 0 bases and J by 8 bases, with 10 bases left in between. CDR3 nucleotide sequence: TGTGCCAGTAGTATAGAAGGATTCTACGGCTACACCTTC. It codes for CASSIEGFYGYTF.

The rearrangement joins TRBV5-1 to TRBJ1-3, with D possibly TRBD1 on 6 matching bases. This CDR3 is 17 amino acids long. Germline CDR1 reads SGHRS; CDR2 reads YFSETQ. The V end lost 0 bases, the J end lost 0 bases, and 13 bases lay between the germline ends. The CDR3: CASSLGRTALSGNTIYF. The CDR3 DNA reads TGCGCCAGCAGCTTGGGCCGGACAGCGCTCTCTGGAAACACCATATATTTT.

This chain uses TRBV6-5 with TRBJ2-7; 7 bases map to TRBD1. The J segment lost 2 bases and the V segment lost 6 bases, leaving 4 bases of the junction unmatched. CDR1 and CDR2 (germline): MNHEY, SVGAGI. The length of the CDR3 is 13 residues. The CDR3 DNA reads as TGTGCCAGCAGCCGGGACAGCCCCTACGAGCAGTACTTC. Its protein product is CASSRDSPYEQYF.

On this clone: The sample contains more than one DNA sequence encoding this CDR3. The chain links TRBV27 to TRBJ2-2; 7 bases are a match to TRBD1. The CDR3 runs 12 residues. Germline assignment: CDR1 MNHEY and CDR2 SMNVEV (reference sequence). The junction had 0 bases not matched to a gene; V was cut back by 6 bases and J by 5 bases. The CDR3 nucleotides read TGTGCCAGCAGGACAGGGACCGGGGAGCTGTTTTTT. Protein: CASRTGTGELFF.

This sequence joins TRBV7-9 and TRBJ2-1; 12 positions match TRBD2. The CDR3 is made up of 17 amino acids. Germline lookup yields CDR1 SEHNR and CDR2 FQNEAQ (reference sequence). V lost 5 bases and J lost 4; bases outside the gene matches: 9. The CDR3 here is CASSRYSGTSGYNEQFF. The CDR3 DNA sequence: TGTGCCAGCAGCAGATACTCCGGGACTAGCGGGTACAATGAGCAGTTCTTC.

The chain uses TRBV5-1 and TRBJ2-7; 8 bases map to TRBD2. CDR3 size: 16 residues. Germline CDR1 and CDR2: SGHRS and YFSETQ. V dropped 4 bases and J dropped 1; count of bases not matched to a gene: 10. Written as DNA, the CDR3 is TGCGCCAGCAGCGTTAGAAGCGGGAGTCTATCCTACGAGCAGTACTTC. It translates to CASSVRSGSLSYEQYF. The full variable domain, its missing parts supplied by reference TRBV5-1 and TRBJ2-7, is KAGVTQTPRYLIKTRGQQVTLSCSPISGHRSVSWYQQTPGQGLQFLFEYFSETQRNKGNFPGRFSGRQFSNSRSEMNVSTLELGDSALYLCASSVRSGSLSYEQYFGPGTRLTVT.

In nucleotides, the CDR3 is TGTGCCAGCAAAGGAGGATCGAACACCGGGGAGCTGTTTTTT. Translating it yields CASKGGSNTGELFF. The rearrangement uses TRBV28 and TRBJ2-2; tentative D call: TRBD2 (5 bases). The V end lost 7 bases, the J end lost 0 bases, and 9 bases lay between the germline ends. Per germline, CDR1 MDHEN and CDR2 SYDVKM. The CDR3 runs 14 residues.

The gene calls are TRBV28 and TRBJ2-7; TRBD2 matches at 10 bases. The CDR3 extends over 15 amino acids. Germline CDR1 MDHEN, CDR2 SYDVKM. J gave up 0 bases and V 6 bases, and 5 bases lay outside the gene matches. The CDR3 DNA reads TGTGCCAGCAGCGGGGGACTAGCGACCTCCTACGAGCAGTACTTC. This sequence encodes CASSGGLATSYEQYF.

The rearrangement joins TRBV7-9 to TRBJ2-3; 10 bases are a match to TRBD2. The trim removed 1 base at V and 3 bases at J, leaving 13 bases unmatched. Germline CDR1 reads SEHNR; CDR2 reads FQNEAQ (reference sequence). The CDR3 extends over 19 amino acids. DNA of the CDR3: TGTGCCAGCAGCTTAGTTGGCGTGTCTAGCGGGAGAGGAACAGATACGCAGTATTTT. This gives the protein CASSLVGVSSGRGTDTQYF.

The chain employs TRBV19 and TRBJ2-2; maybe TRBD1 (5 bases). Looked up from germline, CDR1 is LNHDA and CDR2 is SQIVND (reference sequence). CDR3 length: 14 amino acids. The V end was cut by 6 bases, the J end by 7 bases, with 15 bases between. The CDR3 coding sequence is TGTGCCAGTAGAAGCCGGCAGGGCGGCGGGGAGCTGTTTTTT. Protein sequence: CASRSRQGGGELFF.

The rearrangement links TRBV28 to TRBJ2-1, with TRBD1 matching over 10 bases. This CDR3 has 13 residues. From germline, CDR1 is MDHEN and CDR2 SYDVKM. Unmatched junction bases numbered 2, after V lost 4 bases and J lost 8 bases. The CDR3 loop is CASSWDRGDEQFF. CDR3 nucleotides: TGTGCCAGCAGTTGGGACAGGGGTGATGAGCAGTTCTTC.

The rearrangement joins TRBV4-3 to TRBJ2-1, with unresolved D. Germline V gives CDR1 LGHNA, CDR2 YSLEER. Deletions cut 0 bases from V and 9 bases from J, with 12 bases between. The CDR3 spans 14 residues. The CDR3: CASSQDPDWGEQFF. The CDR3 DNA is TGCGCCAGCAGCCAAGACCCTGACTGGGGTGAGCAGTTCTTC.

The V gene is TRBV10-1, the J gene TRBJ1-2; 8 bases are a match to TRBD1. In germline, CDR1 is WNHNN, CDR2 SYGVQD (reference sequence). The CDR3 is made up of 13 amino acids. V gave up 4 bases and J gave up 7 bases; unmatched junction bases: 5. The CDR3 region has the DNA TGCGCCAGCAGTGCTCGACAGGGGACTGGCTACACCTTC. It is translated as CASSARQGTGYTF.

The gene calls are TRBV6-1 and TRBJ2-2; no clear D. This CDR3 comprises 13 residues. CDR1 and CDR2 from the germline V gene are MNHNS and SASEGT. Trimming left V 7 bases short and J 4 bases short, with 10 bases between. As DNA, the CDR3 is TGTGCCAGCAATGGGATCCTCACCGGGGAGCTGTTTTTT. It encodes CASNGILTGELFF.

This rearrangement joins TRBV18 to TRBJ2-3; 7 bases match TRBD2. V trimming: 4 bases; J trimming: 0 bases; junction bases outside the gene matches: 4. Germline V CDR1 and CDR2: KGHSH, LQKENI. The CDR3 spans 15 residues. The CDR3 is CASSHPGGSTDTQYF. The CDR3 DNA reads as TGTGCCAGCTCACATCCGGGAGGAAGCACAGATACGCAGTATTTT.

The count of this clone is one. Other DNA sequences of this sample code for an identical CDR3. This chain links TRBV5-1 with TRBJ2-1, with TRBD2 matching 9 bases. CDR3 size: 15 residues. Trimming removed 0 bases from V and 7 bases from J; junction bases left unmatched: 5. Germline lookup yields CDR1 SGHRS and CDR2 YFSETQ. The CDR3 coding sequence is TGCGCCAGCAGCTTGGGTAGCGGGAGTGGGAATGAGCAGTTCTTC. Residues: CASSLGSGSGNEQFF.

The chain recombines TRBV5-4 with TRBJ2-7, with 11 bases matching TRBD2. This CDR3 has 16 amino acids. Germline V gives CDR1 SGHNT, CDR2 YYREEE (reference sequence). V was pared by 3 bases and J by 0 bases, with 5 bases of the junction left unmatched. The CDR3 nucleotides are TGTGCCAGCAGCTCCGCCGGGACTAGCGGCTCCTACGAGCAGTACTTC. It codes for CASSSAGTSGSYEQYF.